The T cell receptor beta chain under discussion was sequenced for a study of blood T cell repertoires in COVID-19. Repertoires were generated with immunoSEQ multiplex PCR, while TCRdb's copy carries only in-frame clones and drops some. The sample lists about 44,000 clones; under 90% were seen once. The CDR3 contains 19 residues. Germline V gene sequence: CDR1 SQVTM, CDR2 ANQGSEA. J lost 0 bases, V lost 6 bases, and 12 bases had no gene match. The TCR comes from a human donor in a cohort sampled during active COVID-19. Material for sequencing was peripheral blood. This sequence joins TRBV29-1 and TRBJ2-1; 15 bases are a match to TRBD2. The CDR3 loop reads CSVSPGTSGGLSSYNEQFF. The DNA for the CDR3 is TGCAGCGTCTCACCGGGGACTAGCGGGGGGTTGAGCTCCTACAATGAGCAGTTCTTC.